The source of this T cell receptor (beta chain) is a study of blood T cell repertoires in COVID-19. Study context: The origin of the acute and convalescent COVID-19 samples was the United States, Italy and Spain. PBMCs, B-cell-depleted T cells, or T cells were the source of the cDNA or gDNA that made up the material.

Per the authors' pipeline: It was from reference gene primer amplification that nucleated cell counts were estimated. Data came from immunoSEQ multiplex PCR; TCRdb stores just in-frame clones and leaves some out. V and J calls and clone size follow that table, whereas D and trimming were derived from the DNA. Of 160,000 or so clones in the sample, approximately 86% were seen once. The germline V and J ends were trimmed by 6 bases and 2 bases, with 11 bases remaining between them. Germline loops: CDR1 ENHRY, CDR2 SYGVKD. The CDR3 contains 13 residues. This rearrangement joins TRBV10-3 to TRBJ2-7; unclear D gene. The receptor comes from a woman aged 50 to 60 with acute or convalescent COVID-19. Sample: peripheral blood. Written as DNA, the CDR3 is TGTGCCATCAGCTCCGGGTCCACCTACGAGCAGTACTTC. Translation gives CAISSGSTYEQYF.